This T cell receptor beta chain was documented in a study of blood T cell repertoires in COVID-19. Study information: Whether acute or convalescent, the COVID-19 samples came from the United States, Italy and Spain.

Enrollees, about 18 to 95 years old, lived in about two dozen US areas. Cohort assignment relied on participant-reported clinical history. What the recovered Cohort 3 donors had was two negative PCRs, clearance, or symptom resolution. Germline V gives CDR1 GTSNPN, CDR2 SVGIG (reference sequence). V was shortened by 5 bases and J by 8 bases, with 15 bases between the two germline ends. The CDR3 has 12 residues. The table came from immunoSEQ multiplex PCR; TCRdb's copy has only in-frame clones and leaves some out. The table has some 150,000 clones, over 80% seen once. Sequencing input: PBMCs or T cells enriched from blood (not recorded which). The sequence was obtained from a woman aged 40 to 55 who had recovered from COVID-19. This sequence joins TRBV30 and TRBJ1-1; D unresolved. The CDR3 spells CAWGYTEREAFF. The CDR3 DNA sequence: TGTGCCTGGGGGTACACCGAGAGGGAAGCTTTCTTT.